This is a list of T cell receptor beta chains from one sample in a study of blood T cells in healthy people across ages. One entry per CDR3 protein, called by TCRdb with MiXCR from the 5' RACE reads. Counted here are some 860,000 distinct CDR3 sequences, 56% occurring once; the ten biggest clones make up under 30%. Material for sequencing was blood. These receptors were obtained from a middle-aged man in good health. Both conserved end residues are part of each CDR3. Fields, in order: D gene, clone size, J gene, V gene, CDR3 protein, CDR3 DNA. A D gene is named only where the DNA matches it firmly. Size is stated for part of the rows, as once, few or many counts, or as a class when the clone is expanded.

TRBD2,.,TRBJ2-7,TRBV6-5,CASKRGIGYEQYF,TGTGCCAGCAAGCGGGGTATAGGCTACGAGCAGTACTTC
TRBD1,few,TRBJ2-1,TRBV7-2,CASRGSGGTHNEQFF,TGTGCCAGCAGAGGTTCAGGGGGCACCCACAATGAGCAGTTCTTC
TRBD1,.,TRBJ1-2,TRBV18,CASSAILQGDPYGYTF,TGTGCCAGCTCAGCGATTCTACAGGGGGATCCCTATGGCTACACCTTC
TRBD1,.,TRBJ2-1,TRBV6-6,CASSYGTASSYNEQFF,TGTGCCAGCAGTTATGGGACAGCGAGCTCCTACAATGAGCAGTTCTTC
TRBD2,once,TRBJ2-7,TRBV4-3,CASSQVLAGGLEQYF,TGCGCCAGCAGCCAAGTCCTAGCGGGAGGGCTCGAGCAGTACTTC
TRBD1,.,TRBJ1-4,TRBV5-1,CASSLPTGSSEKLFF,TGCGCCAGCAGCTTACCGACAGGGTCAAGTGAAAAACTGTTTTTT
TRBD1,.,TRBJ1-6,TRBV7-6,CASSLGGRQGSPLHF,TGTGCCAGCAGCTTAGGAGGGCGACAGGGTTCACCCCTCCACTTT
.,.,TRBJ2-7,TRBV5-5,CASSLGQGGHYEQYF,TGTGCCAGCAGCTTGGGCCAGGGGGGGCACTACGAGCAGTACTTC
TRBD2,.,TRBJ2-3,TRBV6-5,CASSSKKRESLLEYF,TGTGCCAGCAGTTCCAAAAAGCGGGAAAGCCTCCTAGAGTATTTT
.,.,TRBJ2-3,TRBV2,CASSVESGPVTDTQYF,TGTGCCAGCAGTGTTGAATCTGGACCTGTGACAGATACGCAGTATTTT
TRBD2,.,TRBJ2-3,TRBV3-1,CASSQGLGRAGGTDTQYF,TGTGCCAGCAGCCAGGGACTAGGGAGAGCCGGCGGCACAGATACGCAGTATTTT
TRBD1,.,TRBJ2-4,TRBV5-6,CASSPTGDKNIQYF,TGTGCCAGCAGCCCGACAGGGGACAAAAACATTCAGTACTTC
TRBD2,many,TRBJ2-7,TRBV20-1,CSAIKGTSGAYEQYF,TGCAGTGCCATAAAAGGGACTAGCGGGGCCTACGAGCAGTACTTC
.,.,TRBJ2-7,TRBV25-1,CASSEFDTTSYNEQYF,TGTGCCAGCAGTGAATTTGACACTACCTCCTACAATGAGCAGTACTTC
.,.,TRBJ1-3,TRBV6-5,CASRRPGEGNTIYF,TGTGCCAGCAGACGCCCGGGTGAGGGAAACACCATATATTTT
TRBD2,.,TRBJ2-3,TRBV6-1,CASTRRPGGTDTQYF,TGTGCCAGCACTCGCCGTCCCGGGGGGACAGATACGCAGTATTTT
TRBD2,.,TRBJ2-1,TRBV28,CASSGPGLATYNNYNEQFF,TGTGCCAGCAGTGGACCGGGACTAGCAACTTACAACAACTACAATGAGCAGTTCTTC
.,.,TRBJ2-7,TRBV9,CASSVVPGPRYEQYF,TGTGCCAGCAGCGTAGTTCCAGGGCCTCGCTACGAGCAGTACTTC
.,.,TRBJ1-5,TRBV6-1,CASRLVRRDLRQPQHF,TGTGCCAGCAGATTAGTTCGCAGGGATCTGAGACAGCCCCAGCATTTT
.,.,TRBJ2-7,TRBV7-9,CASSETGHAGRGGKIYEQYF,TGTGCCAGCAGCGAAACGGGACACGCAGGGCGGGGAGGAAAGATCTACGAGCAGTACTTC
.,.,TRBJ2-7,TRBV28,CASSLRDTFEQYF,TGTGCCAGCAGTCTCCGGGACACCTTCGAGCAGTACTTC
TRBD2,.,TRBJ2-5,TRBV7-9,CASSPRGRDDNEQYF,TGTGCCAGCAGCCCCAGAGGGAGGGACGACAATGAGCAGTACTTC
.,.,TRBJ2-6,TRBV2,CASKGSGLSGANVLTF,TGTGCCAGCAAGGGGAGCGGGCTCTCTGGGGCCAACGTCCTGACTTTC
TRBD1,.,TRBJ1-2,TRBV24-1,CATSTTGENYGYIF,TGTGCCACCAGCACCACAGGGGAGAACTATGGCTACATCTTC
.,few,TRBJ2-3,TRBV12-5,CASGYGVDYTQYF,TGTGCTAGTGGTTACGGAGTCGACTATACGCAGTATTTT
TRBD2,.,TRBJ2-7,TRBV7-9,CASSPTTGTSRAEQYF,TGTGCCAGCAGCCCGACGACCGGGACTAGCAGGGCCGAGCAGTACTTC
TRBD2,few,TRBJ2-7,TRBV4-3,CASSLRLAGGLNSYEQYF,TGCGCCAGCAGCCTAAGACTAGCGGGAGGACTAAACTCCTACGAGCAGTACTTC
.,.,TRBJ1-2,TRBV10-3,CAISEPGGAGYTF,TGTGCCATCAGTGAGCCTGGCGGGGCTGGCTACACCTTC
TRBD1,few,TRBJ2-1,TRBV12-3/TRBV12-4,CASRGTGNEQFF,TGTGCCAGCAGAGGGACAGGCAATGAGCAGTTCTTC
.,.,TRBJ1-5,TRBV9,CASKNVRTNQPQHF,TGTGCCAGCAAGAATGTTCGTACAAATCAGCCCCAGCATTTT
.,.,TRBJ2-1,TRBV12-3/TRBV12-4,CASSFQREDNEQFF,TGTGCCAGCAGTTTTCAAAGAGAGGACAATGAGCAGTTCTTC
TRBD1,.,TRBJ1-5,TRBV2,CASGGTGGAKIQPQHF,TGTGCCAGCGGTGGGACAGGGGGCGCAAAAATCCAGCCCCAGCATTTT
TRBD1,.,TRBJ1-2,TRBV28,CASSLPLGQGGYTF,TGTGCCAGCAGTCTCCCTCTGGGACAGGGTGGCTACACCTTC
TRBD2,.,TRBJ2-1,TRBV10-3,CAISEGGLAGVDNEQFF,TGTGCCATCAGTGAAGGGGGACTAGCGGGAGTAGACAATGAGCAGTTCTTC